Sequencing of this TCR beta chain was carried out in a study of tissue T cells after allogeneic stem cell transplantation. Study in general: Where cell numbers permitted, CD3+ T cells were sorted from preserved blood and marrow.

Using immunoSEQ multiplex PCR, the repertoire was profiled, and TCRdb retains in-frame clones only, with some absent. The data contain fewer than 1,500 clones, 85% of them singletons. The material sequenced was blood, taken at autopsy. This receptor was obtained from a male patient over 55 with steroid-refractory graft-versus-host disease after an allogeneic stem cell transplant. Some T cells may trace back to the graft donor.

For the CDR3, the DNA is TGTGCCAGCAGTTTATTGTCGACCGATAGCAATCAGCCCCAGCATTTT. Translated, it gives CASSLLSTDSNQPQHF. The rearrangement joins TRBV28 to TRBJ1-5; D uncertain. Germline CDR1 reads MDHEN; CDR2 reads SYDVKM. V lost 1 base to trimming and J lost 0 bases, with 10 bases between them. The CDR3 spans 16 residues.